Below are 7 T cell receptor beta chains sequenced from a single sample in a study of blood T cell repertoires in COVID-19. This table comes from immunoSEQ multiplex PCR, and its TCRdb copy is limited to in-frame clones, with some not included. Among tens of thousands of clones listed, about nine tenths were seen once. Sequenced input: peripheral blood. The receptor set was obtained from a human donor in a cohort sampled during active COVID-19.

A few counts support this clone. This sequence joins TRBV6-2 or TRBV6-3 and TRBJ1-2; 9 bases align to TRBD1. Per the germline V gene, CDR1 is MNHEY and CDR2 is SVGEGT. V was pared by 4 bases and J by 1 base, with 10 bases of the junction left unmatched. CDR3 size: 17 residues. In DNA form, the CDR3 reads TGTGCCAGCAGTTCGGCTGCCGGGACAGGGAGTAACTATGGCTACACCTTC. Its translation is CASSSAAGTGSNYGYTF.

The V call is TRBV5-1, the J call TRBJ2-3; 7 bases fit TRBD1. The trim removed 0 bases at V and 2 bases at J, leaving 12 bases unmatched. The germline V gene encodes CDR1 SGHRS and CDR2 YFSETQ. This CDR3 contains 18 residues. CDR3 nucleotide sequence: TGCGCCAGCAGCTTGGATAGGGACAGAAGTTTCCACACAGATACGCAGTATTTT. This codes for CASSLDRDRSFHTDTQYF. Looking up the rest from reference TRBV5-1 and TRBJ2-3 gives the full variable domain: KAGVTQTPRYLIKTRGQQVTLSCSPISGHRSVSWYQQTPGQGLQFLFEYFSETQRNKGNFPGRFSGRQFSNSRSEMNVSTLELGDSALYLCASSLDRDRSFHTDTQYFGPGTRLTVL.

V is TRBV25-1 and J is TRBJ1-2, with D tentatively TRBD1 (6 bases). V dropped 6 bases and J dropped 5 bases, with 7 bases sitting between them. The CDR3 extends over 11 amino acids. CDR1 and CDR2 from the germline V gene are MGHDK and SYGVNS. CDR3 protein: CASSTGYGYTF. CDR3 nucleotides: TGTGCCAGCAGCACAGGGTATGGCTACACCTTC.

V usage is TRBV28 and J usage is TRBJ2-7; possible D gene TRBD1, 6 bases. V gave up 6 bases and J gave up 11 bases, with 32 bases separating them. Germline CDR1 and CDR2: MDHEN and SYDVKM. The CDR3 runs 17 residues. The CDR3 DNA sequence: TGTGCCAGCAGCCTGGGGGCGGGCGGCCTTGGGGTCACCGCAGAGTACTTC. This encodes CASSLGAGGLGVTAEYF. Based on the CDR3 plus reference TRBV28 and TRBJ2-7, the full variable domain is DVKVTQSSRYLVKRTGEKVFLECVQDMDHENMFWYRQDPGLGLRLIYFSYDVKMKEKGDIPEGYSVSREKKERFSLILESASTNQTSMYLCASSLGAGGLGVTAEYFGPGTRLTVT.

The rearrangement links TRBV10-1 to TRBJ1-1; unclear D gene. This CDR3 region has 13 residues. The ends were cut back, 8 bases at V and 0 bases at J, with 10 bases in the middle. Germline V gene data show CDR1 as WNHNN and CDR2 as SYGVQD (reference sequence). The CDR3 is CASQPGMNTEAFF. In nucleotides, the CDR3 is TGCGCCAGCCAGCCGGGAATGAACACTGAAGCTTTCTTT.

CDR3 sequence reads: CASSYLSGLAGGDNEQFF. The DNA for the CDR3 is TGTGCCAGCAGCTACCTATCGGGCTTAGCGGGGGGAGACAATGAGCAGTTCTTC. The chain recombines TRBV7-8 with TRBJ2-1, with TRBD2 matching over 10 bases. The germline V gene has CDR1 SGHVS and CDR2 FQNEAQ. J lost 5 bases, V lost 4 bases, and 14 bases had no gene match. The CDR3 totals 18 residues.

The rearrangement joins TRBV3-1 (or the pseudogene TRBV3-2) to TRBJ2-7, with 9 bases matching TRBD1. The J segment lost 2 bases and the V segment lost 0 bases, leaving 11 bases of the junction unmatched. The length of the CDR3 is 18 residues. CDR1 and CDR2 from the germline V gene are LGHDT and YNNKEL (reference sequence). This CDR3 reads CASSQDRHAGQGPYEQYF. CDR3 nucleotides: TGTGCCAGCAGCCAAGATAGGCACGCGGGACAGGGACCCTACGAGCAGTACTTC.